What follows are 2 T cell receptor beta chains derived from one specimen sequenced in a study of T cells expressing NK-cell markers. For each CDR3 protein, TCRdb gives one entry from its re-call of the 5' RACE reads, without DNA. The table lists a few hundred thousand distinct CDR3 sequences. Sequencing was carried out using blood T cells: a sorted CD56 or NKG2C T cell subset, CD4+ or CD8+ T cells, or bulk PBMC T cells (not recorded which). The receptors come from a man between 18 and 35 years old in good health.

The V and J genes are TRBV5-1 and TRBJ2-7; there is no DNA to check the TCRdb D call of TRBD1. The V gene's germline CDR1 is SGHRS and CDR2 YFSETQ. The CDR3 is made up of 14 amino acids. This CDR3 is CASSLRGGLYEQYF.

The rearrangement links TRBV7-2 to TRBJ1-1. The germline CDR1 and CDR2 sequences are SGHTA and FQGNSA. The length of the CDR3 is 13 residues. This CDR3 reads CASSLEQGRTAFF.